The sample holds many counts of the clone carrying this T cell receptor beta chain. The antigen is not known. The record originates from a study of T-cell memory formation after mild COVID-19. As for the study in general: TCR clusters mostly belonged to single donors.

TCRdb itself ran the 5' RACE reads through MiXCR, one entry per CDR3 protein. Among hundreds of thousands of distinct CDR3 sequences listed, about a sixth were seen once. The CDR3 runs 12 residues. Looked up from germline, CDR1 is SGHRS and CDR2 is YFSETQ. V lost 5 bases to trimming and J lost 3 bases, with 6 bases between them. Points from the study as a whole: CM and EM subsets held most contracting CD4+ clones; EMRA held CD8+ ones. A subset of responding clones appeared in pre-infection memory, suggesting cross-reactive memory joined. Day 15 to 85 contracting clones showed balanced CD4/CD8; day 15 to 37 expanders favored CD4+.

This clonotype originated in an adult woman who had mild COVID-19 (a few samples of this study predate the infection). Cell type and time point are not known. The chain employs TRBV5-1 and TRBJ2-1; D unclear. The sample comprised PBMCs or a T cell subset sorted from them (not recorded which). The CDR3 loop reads CASSLNYNEQFF. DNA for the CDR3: TGCGCCAGCAGTCTGAACTACAATGAGCAGTTCTTC.